Listed below are T cell receptor beta chains from one sample, sequenced in a study of shared clonotypes between healthy human individuals. Only in-frame clones appear in the TCRdb table, and some are missing; sequencing was by immunoSEQ multiplex PCR. The sample holds fewer than 500,000 clones, 60% to 80% seen once. Sequences were obtained from PBMCs. These receptors came from a middle-aged woman in good health. Some clones in this sample may be carry-over from other donors' samples. Both conserved end residues are part of each CDR3. Fields, in order: V gene, clone size, D gene, J gene, CDR3 protein. D genes are given only for firm matches. Where a row states a size, it is once, few, many or the class of an expanded clone; other rows omit it.

v_gene: TRBV5-4
abundance: NA
d_gene: NA
j_gene: TRBJ2-3
CDR3aa: CASSWGGSTDTQYF

v_gene: TRBV7-3
abundance: NA
d_gene: TRBD2
j_gene: TRBJ2-3
CDR3aa: CASSSRGGLTDTQYF

v_gene: TRBV2
abundance: NA
d_gene: NA
j_gene: TRBJ1-1
CDR3aa: CATKTGTANTEAFF

v_gene: TRBV19
abundance: NA
d_gene: TRBD2
j_gene: TRBJ2-5
CDR3aa: CASSPLAGGFETQYF

v_gene: TRBV5-6
abundance: NA
d_gene: NA
j_gene: TRBJ2-3
CDR3aa: CASSSQSTDTQYF

v_gene: TRBV6-1
abundance: NA
d_gene: NA
j_gene: TRBJ1-2
CDR3aa: CASSEKGRGYGYTF

v_gene: TRBV7-2
abundance: NA
d_gene: TRBD1
j_gene: TRBJ2-1
CDR3aa: CASSWGQAGNEQFF

v_gene: TRBV28
abundance: NA
d_gene: NA
j_gene: TRBJ2-3
CDR3aa: CASSLPSARELDTQYF

v_gene: TRBV4-1
abundance: NA
d_gene: NA
j_gene: TRBJ2-2
CDR3aa: CASSPRVYNTGELFF

v_gene: TRBV28
abundance: NA
d_gene: NA
j_gene: TRBJ1-2
CDR3aa: CASSRQDYGYTF

v_gene: TRBV28
abundance: many
d_gene: TRBD1
j_gene: TRBJ1-1
CDR3aa: CASSLFDRVNTEAFF

v_gene: TRBV11-2
abundance: NA
d_gene: TRBD1
j_gene: TRBJ2-4
CDR3aa: CASSPGTGVKGNIQYF

v_gene: TRBV6-5
abundance: NA
d_gene: NA
j_gene: TRBJ1-2
CDR3aa: CASSKNREADGYTF